This section outlines one T cell receptor (beta chain) sequence together with its context. Trimming at V came to 3 bases and at J to 2 bases, leaving 6 bases not matched to a gene. The CDR3 extends over 17 amino acids. Germline V gene sequence: CDR1 LNHDA, CDR2 SQIVND (reference sequence). These data belong to a study of blood T cell repertoires in COVID-19. Turning to the study itself: Samples came from the United States, Italy and Spain, spanning acute and convalescent COVID-19. From T cells, B-cell-depleted T cells, or PBMCs came the material, which was cDNA or gDNA.

Per the study methods: How many nucleated cells were present was estimated from reference gene primer amplification. Clones were read by immunoSEQ multiplex PCR, and TCRdb kept only the in-frame ones, dropping some. Clone size and the V and J calls come from that table; the DNA yielded D and trimming. Of around 27,000 clones listed, roughly 83% were seen once; the top ten hold around 25%. The specimen sequenced was peripheral blood. V is TRBV19 and J is TRBJ2-4, with TRBD2 matching 11 bases. The sequence was collected from a man aged 70 or older with active COVID-19. CDR3 nucleotide sequence: TGTGCCAGTAGTATCCAAGGGACTAGCGGTCCCAAAAACATTCAGTACTTC. It is translated as CASSIQGTSGPKNIQYF.